These 17 T cell receptor beta chains were all obtained from the same sample, sequenced in a study of blood T cells in healthy people across ages. Using a J-beta primer mix together with a sample-barcoded 5' primer, a second PCR was run for roughly 7 to 12 cycles. TCRdb reprocessed the 5' RACE reads with MiXCR, giving one entry per CDR3 protein. The sample has 800,000 to 900,000 distinct CDR3 sequences; around 62% are singletons. Sequencing was carried out using blood. The receptors stem from a man in his thirties or forties in good health.

This clonotype appeared many times. This chain connects TRBV9 to TRBJ1-6; tentatively, D is TRBD1 (5 bases). V dropped 3 bases and J dropped 6 bases, with 16 bases sitting between them. Germline lookup yields CDR1 SGDLS and CDR2 YYNGEE. The length of the CDR3 is 16 residues. The CDR3 region has the DNA TGTGCCAGCAGCGACCGCGGTGCCGGGGGTAATTCACCCCTCCACTTT. Amino acids: CASSDRGAGGNSPLHF.

This rearrangement joins TRBV4-3 to TRBJ2-4; 8 nucleotides agree with TRBD1. The junction had 5 bases not matched to a gene; V was cut back by 0 bases and J by 13 bases. CDR1 and CDR2 from the germline V gene are LGHNA and YSLEER. The CDR3 has 13 residues. This chain's CDR3 is CASSQETGGKQYF. Written as DNA, the CDR3 is TGCGCCAGCAGCCAAGAAACAGGGGGGAAGCAGTACTTC.

V and J are TRBV9 and TRBJ2-3, with 11 bases lining up with TRBD2. The V segment lost 2 bases and the J segment 4 bases; nucleotides outside the gene matches: 9. The CDR3 is 17 amino acids. CDR1 SGDLS and CDR2 YYNGEE come from the germline V gene. CDR3 bases: TGTGCCAGCAGCGTGGCTAGCGGGGGGCCCTCCGCAGATACGCAGTATTTT. It translates to CASSVASGGPSADTQYF.

The genes are TRBV4-3 and TRBJ2-3; 7 nucleotides line up with TRBD2. The germline V gene has CDR1 LGHNA and CDR2 YSLEER. The V and J ends lost 0 bases and 2 bases, in that order; junction bases with no gene match: 8. The CDR3 has 17 amino acids. CDR3 in DNA: TGCGCCAGCAGCCAAGATATGGCTAGCGGATCCACAGATACGCAGTATTTT. Protein: CASSQDMASGSTDTQYF.

This clonotype was detected only a few times. The chain couples TRBV15 to TRBJ2-4; the D gene is possibly TRBD2 (5 bases). V lost 0 bases, J lost 1 base, and 10 bases lay in between. Germline lookup yields CDR1 LNHNV and CDR2 YYDKDF (reference sequence). This CDR3 comprises 16 residues. CDR3 sequence: CATSRDLGVAKNIQYF. As DNA, the CDR3 is TGTGCCACCAGCAGAGATCTCGGGGTGGCCAAAAACATTCAGTACTTC.

About this clonotype: Sequence at one end of the junction differs from germline and may be a read error. This chain connects TRBV9 to TRBJ2-1; 11 nucleotides agree with TRBD2. This CDR3 is 17 amino acids long. Germline values: CDR1 SGDLS, CDR2 YYNGEE. The CDR3 here is CAGSGELAGVTYNEQFF. CDR3 DNA sequence: TGTGCCGGCAGCGGCGAACTAGCGGGGGTTACCTACAATGAGCAGTTCTTC.

The rearrangement joins TRBV7-9 to TRBJ2-4; the match to TRBD1 covers 10 bases. The end of the DNA fits TRBJ2-7 better, so the J call may be wrong. Per germline, CDR1 SEHNR and CDR2 FQNEAQ (reference sequence). CDR3 length equals 15 residues. The DNA for the CDR3 is TGTGCCAGCAGCTCGGACAGGGGGGCCTCCTACGAGCAGTACTTC. This encodes CASSSDRGASYEQYF.

This clonotype has just a few counts. J is TRBJ1-5 and V is TRBV6-2 or TRBV6-3; D is uncertain. This CDR3 comprises 15 residues. Per germline, CDR1 MNHEY and CDR2 SVGEGT. V lost 0 bases to trimming and J lost 4 bases, with 10 bases between them. CDR3 bases: TGTGCCAGCAGTTACTCGACCAAAGGGAATCAGCCCCAGCATTTT. Translated: CASSYSTKGNQPQHF.

The chain combines TRBV18 with TRBJ2-3; the match to TRBD2 covers 11 bases. Germline-derived CDR1 and CDR2 are KGHSH and LQKENI. CDR3 length: 17 residues. The ends lost 3 bases at V and 1 base at J; junction bases unmatched: 6. The CDR3 spells CASSPSALAGGTDTQYF. CDR3 in DNA: TGTGCCAGCTCACCCTCGGCACTAGCGGGGGGCACAGATACGCAGTATTTT.

The J gene is TRBJ2-5, the V gene TRBV7-2; 8 bases match TRBD2. Germline CDR1 reads SGHTA; CDR2 reads FQGNSA. V lost 5 bases to trimming and J lost 4 bases; unmatched junction nucleotides: 6. The CDR3 has 14 amino acids. The CDR3 protein is CASSTSGGGETQYF. The CDR3 bases are TGTGCCAGCAGCACCAGCGGGGGAGGAGAGACCCAGTACTTC.

The chain combines TRBV11-1 with TRBJ2-3, with a weak D call TRBD1 (5 bases). Trimming stripped 1 base from V and 2 bases from J, with 13 bases between. The CDR3 consists of 16 residues. CDR1 and CDR2 (germline): SGHAT, FQDESV (reference sequence). This chain's CDR3 is CASSLDGAISTDTQYF. In DNA form, the CDR3 reads TGTGCCAGCAGCTTAGATGGGGCCATCTCCACAGATACGCAGTATTTT.

The chain combines TRBV20-1 with TRBJ2-1, with 9 bases matching TRBD1. Germline V gene lookup returns CDR1 DFQATT and CDR2 SNEGSKA (reference sequence). The length of the CDR3 is 15 residues. V was pared by 1 base and J by 3 bases, with 4 bases of the junction left unmatched. Here the CDR3 reads CSARGRTGVYNEQFF. CDR3 sequence (DNA): TGCAGTGCTAGAGGCCGGACAGGGGTCTACAATGAGCAGTTCTTC.

The table lists this clonotype with a few counts. This sequence joins TRBV12-3 or TRBV12-4 and TRBJ1-5, with D maybe TRBD1 (5 bases). The V end was cut by 4 bases, the J end by 0 bases, with 7 bases between. The CDR3 loop spans 14 amino acids. CDR3 DNA: TGTGCCAGCAGTTGGGGGAATAGCAATCAGCCCCAGCATTTT. As protein: CASSWGNSNQPQHF.

Only one count was recorded for this clonotype. The chain is built from TRBV6-5 and TRBJ2-7, with D maybe TRBD2 (5 bases). CDR3 length equals 12 residues. CDR1 is MNHEY, CDR2 SVGAGI, per germline. V gave up 9 bases and J gave up 1 base, with 10 bases separating them. For the CDR3, the DNA is TGTGCCAGTCACGGGGATTCCTACGAGCAGTACTTC. As protein: CASHGDSYEQYF.

The chain recombines TRBV24-1 with TRBJ1-2; perhaps TRBD1 as D (6 bases). The germline V gene has CDR1 KGHDR and CDR2 SFDVKD. The CDR3 covers 15 residues. V was trimmed by 5 bases and J by 3 bases, leaving 15 bases between them. The CDR3 sequence: CATSGTRGADYGYTF. DNA for the CDR3: TGTGCCACCAGTGGAACCAGGGGAGCGGACTATGGCTACACCTTC.

The chain employs TRBV3-1 and TRBJ2-3; maybe TRBD2 (5 bases). V dropped 1 base and J dropped 0 bases, with 17 bases sitting between them. The CDR3 consists of 18 residues. Per the germline V gene, CDR1 is LGHDT and CDR2 is YNNKEL (reference sequence). The CDR3 here is CASSQGRAPPTSTDTQYF. The CDR3 nucleotides read TGTGCCAGCAGCCAAGGGCGGGCCCCGCCAACTAGCACAGATACGCAGTATTTT.

This chain uses TRBV30 with TRBJ1-2, with D possibly matching TRBD1 (5 bases). This CDR3 region has 11 residues. The V gene's germline CDR1 is GTSNPN and CDR2 SVGIG (reference sequence). V was trimmed by 0 bases and J by 8 bases, leaving 7 bases between them. The CDR3 sequence is CAWSVGAGYTF. CDR3 bases: TGTGCCTGGAGTGTTGGGGCCGGCTACACCTTC. Full variable domain (missing parts from reference TRBV30 and TRBJ1-2): SQTIHQWPATLVQPVGSPLSLECTVEGTSNPNLYWYRQAAGRGLQLLFYSVGIGQISSEVPQNLSASRPQDRQFILSSKKLLLSDSGFYLCAWSVGAGYTFGSGTRLTVV.